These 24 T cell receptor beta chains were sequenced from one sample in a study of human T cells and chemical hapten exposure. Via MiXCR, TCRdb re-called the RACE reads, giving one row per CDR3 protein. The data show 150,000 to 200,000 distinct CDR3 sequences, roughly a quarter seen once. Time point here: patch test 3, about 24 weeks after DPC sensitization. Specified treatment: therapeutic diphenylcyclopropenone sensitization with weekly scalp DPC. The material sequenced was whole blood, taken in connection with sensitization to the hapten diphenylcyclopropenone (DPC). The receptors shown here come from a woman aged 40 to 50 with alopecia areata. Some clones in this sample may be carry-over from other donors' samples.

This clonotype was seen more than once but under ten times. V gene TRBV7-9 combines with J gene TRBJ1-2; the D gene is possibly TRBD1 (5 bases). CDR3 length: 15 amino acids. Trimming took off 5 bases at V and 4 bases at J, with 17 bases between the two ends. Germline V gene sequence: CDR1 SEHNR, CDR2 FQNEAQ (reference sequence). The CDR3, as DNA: TGTGCCAGCAGCGATGGGACGTCAACAATCTATGGCTACACCTTC. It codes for CASSDGTSTIYGYTF.

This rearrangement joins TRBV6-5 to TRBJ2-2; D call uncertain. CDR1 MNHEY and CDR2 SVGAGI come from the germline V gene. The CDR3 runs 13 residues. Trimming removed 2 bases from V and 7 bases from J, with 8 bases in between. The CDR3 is CASSYLEGGELFF. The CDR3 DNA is TGTGCCAGCAGTTACCTGGAAGGCGGGGAGCTGTTTTTT.

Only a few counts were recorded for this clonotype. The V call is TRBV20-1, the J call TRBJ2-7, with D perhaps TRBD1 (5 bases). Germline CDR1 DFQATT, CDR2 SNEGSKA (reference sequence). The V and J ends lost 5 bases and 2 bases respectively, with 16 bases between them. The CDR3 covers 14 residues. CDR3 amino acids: CSAQRTGPPYEQYF. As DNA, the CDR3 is TGCAGTGCTCAACGAACAGGTCCACCCTACGAGCAGTACTTC.

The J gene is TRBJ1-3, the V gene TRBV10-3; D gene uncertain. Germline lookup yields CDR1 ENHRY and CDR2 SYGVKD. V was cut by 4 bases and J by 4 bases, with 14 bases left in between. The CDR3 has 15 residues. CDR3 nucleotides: TGTGCCATCAGTGTCGGAGGGTCGCCCGGAAACACCATATATTTT. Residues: CAISVGGSPGNTIYF.

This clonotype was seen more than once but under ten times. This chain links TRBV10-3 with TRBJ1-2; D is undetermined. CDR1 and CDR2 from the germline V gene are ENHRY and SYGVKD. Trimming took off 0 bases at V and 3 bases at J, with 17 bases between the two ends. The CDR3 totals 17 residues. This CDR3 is CAISESPLRDSYYGYTF. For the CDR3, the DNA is TGTGCCATCAGTGAGTCCCCCCTTCGGGATTCCTACTATGGCTACACCTTC.

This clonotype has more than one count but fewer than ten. This CDR3 reads CASSDGGGGNTGELFF. The CDR3 DNA follows: TGTGCCAGCAGTGACGGCGGCGGGGGGAACACCGGGGAGCTGTTTTTT. V and J are TRBV12-3 or TRBV12-4 and TRBJ2-2; 7 bases align to TRBD2. J was trimmed by 1 base and V by 5 bases; bases with no gene match: 7. The CDR3 extends over 16 amino acids.

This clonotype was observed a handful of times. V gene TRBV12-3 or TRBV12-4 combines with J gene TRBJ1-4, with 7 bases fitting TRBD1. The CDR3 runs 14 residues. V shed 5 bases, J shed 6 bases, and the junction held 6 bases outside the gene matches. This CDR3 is CASSRQGGDEKLFF. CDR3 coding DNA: TGTGCCAGCAGTCGACAGGGCGGCGATGAAAAACTGTTTTTT.

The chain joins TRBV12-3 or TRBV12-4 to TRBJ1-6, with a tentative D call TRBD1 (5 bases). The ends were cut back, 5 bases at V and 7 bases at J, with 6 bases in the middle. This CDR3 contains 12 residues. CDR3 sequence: CASSPGNSPLHF. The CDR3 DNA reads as TGTGCCAGCAGTCCAGGGAATTCACCCCTCCACTTT.

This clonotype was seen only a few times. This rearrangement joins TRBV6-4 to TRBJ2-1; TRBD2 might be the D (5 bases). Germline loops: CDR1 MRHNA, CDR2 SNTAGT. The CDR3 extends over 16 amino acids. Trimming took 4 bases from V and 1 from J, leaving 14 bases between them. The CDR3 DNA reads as TGTGCCAGCAGTGGGATGAGCGGAGCATCCTACAATGAGCAGTTCTTC. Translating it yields CASSGMSGASYNEQFF.

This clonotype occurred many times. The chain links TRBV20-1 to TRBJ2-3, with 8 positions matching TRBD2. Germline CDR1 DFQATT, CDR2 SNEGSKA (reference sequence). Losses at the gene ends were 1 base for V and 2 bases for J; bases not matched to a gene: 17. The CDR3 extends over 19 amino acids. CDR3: CSARVPGARPGGPTDTQYF. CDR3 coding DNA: TGCAGTGCTAGAGTCCCAGGGGCCCGACCGGGAGGGCCCACAGATACGCAGTATTTT.

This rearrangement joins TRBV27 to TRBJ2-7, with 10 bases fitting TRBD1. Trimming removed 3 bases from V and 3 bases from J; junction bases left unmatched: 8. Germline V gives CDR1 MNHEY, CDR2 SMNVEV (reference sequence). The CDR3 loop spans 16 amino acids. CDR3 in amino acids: CASSLQGQGSYYEQYF. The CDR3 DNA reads TGTGCCAGCAGTTTGCAGGGACAGGGGTCCTACTACGAGCAGTACTTC.

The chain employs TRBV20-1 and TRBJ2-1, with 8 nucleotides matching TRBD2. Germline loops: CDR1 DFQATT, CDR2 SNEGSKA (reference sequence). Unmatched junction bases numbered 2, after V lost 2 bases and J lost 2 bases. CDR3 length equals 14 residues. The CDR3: CSARPLAAYNEQFF. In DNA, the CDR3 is TGCAGTGCTAGACCACTAGCGGCCTACAATGAGCAGTTCTTC.

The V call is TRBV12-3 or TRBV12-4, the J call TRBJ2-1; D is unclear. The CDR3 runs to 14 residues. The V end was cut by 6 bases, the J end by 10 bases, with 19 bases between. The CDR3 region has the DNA TGTGCCAGCAGCTCGAGTATCGGCTTGGGGGAGCAGTTCTTC. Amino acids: CASSSSIGLGEQFF.

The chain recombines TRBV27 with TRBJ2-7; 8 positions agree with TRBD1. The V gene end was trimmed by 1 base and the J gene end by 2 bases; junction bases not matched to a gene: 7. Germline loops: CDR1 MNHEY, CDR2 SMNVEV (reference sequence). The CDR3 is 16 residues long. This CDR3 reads CASSLFPDRVTYEQYF. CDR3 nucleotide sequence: TGTGCCAGCAGTTTATTCCCGGACAGGGTCACCTACGAGCAGTACTTC.

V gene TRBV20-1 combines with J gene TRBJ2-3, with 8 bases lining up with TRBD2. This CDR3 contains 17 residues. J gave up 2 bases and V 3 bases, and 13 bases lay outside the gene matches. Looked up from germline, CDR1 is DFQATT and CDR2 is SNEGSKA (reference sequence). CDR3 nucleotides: TGCAGTGCTAGCCGGGAGGGTCGACATTCCTTCACAGATACGCAGTATTTT. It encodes CSASREGRHSFTDTQYF.

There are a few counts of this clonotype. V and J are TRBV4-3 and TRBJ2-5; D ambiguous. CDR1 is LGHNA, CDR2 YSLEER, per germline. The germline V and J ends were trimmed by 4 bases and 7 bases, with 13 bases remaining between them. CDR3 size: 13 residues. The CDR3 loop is CASSPTLRRTQYF. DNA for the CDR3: TGCGCCAGCAGCCCGACTTTAAGAAGGACCCAGTACTTC.

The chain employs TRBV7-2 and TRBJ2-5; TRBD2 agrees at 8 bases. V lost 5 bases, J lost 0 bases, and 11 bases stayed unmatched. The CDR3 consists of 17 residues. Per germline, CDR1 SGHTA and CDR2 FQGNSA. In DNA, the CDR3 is TGTGCCAGCAGCCCAGGCCCCGGGAGGGCGTACCAAGAGACCCAGTACTTC. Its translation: CASSPGPGRAYQETQYF.

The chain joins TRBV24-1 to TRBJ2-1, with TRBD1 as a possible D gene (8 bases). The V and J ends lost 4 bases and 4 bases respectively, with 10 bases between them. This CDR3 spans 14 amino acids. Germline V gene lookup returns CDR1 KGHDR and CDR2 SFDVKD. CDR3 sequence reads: CATSEQGGYNEQFF. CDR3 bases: TGTGCCACCAGTGAACAGGGGGGGTACAATGAGCAGTTCTTC.

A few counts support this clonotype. In nucleotides, the CDR3 is TGCGCCAGCAGCCAAGACGGAACGGCAGGGGGCAATGAGCAGTTCTTC. This encodes CASSQDGTAGGNEQFF. The chain combines TRBV4-1 with TRBJ2-1; TRBD1 matches at 7 bases. This CDR3 comprises 16 residues. V trimming: 0 bases; J trimming: 6 bases; junction bases outside the gene matches: 8. Germline CDR1 is MGHRA and CDR2 is YSYEKL.

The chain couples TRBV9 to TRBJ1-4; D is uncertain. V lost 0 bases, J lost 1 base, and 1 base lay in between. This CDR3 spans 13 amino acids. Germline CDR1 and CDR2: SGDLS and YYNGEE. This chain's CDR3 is CASSVGTNEKLFF. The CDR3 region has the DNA TGTGCCAGCAGCGTAGGAACTAATGAAAAACTGTTTTTT.

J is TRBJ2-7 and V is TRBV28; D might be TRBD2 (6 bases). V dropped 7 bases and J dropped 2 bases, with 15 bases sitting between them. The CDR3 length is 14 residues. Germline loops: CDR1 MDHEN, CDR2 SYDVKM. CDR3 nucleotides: TGTGCCAGCACCGCGGGGAGGACGACCTACGAGCAGTACTTC. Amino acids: CASTAGRTTYEQYF. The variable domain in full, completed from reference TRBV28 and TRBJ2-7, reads DVKVTQSSRYLVKRTGEKVFLECVQDMDHENMFWYRQDPGLGLRLIYFSYDVKMKEKGDIPEGYSVSREKKERFSLILESASTNQTSMYLCASTAGRTTYEQYFGPGTRLTVT.

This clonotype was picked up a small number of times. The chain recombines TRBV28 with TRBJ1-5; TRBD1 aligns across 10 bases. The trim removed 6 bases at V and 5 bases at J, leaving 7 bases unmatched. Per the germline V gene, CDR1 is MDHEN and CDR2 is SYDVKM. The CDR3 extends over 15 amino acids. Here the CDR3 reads CASSPRTGGHQPQHF. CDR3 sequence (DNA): TGTGCCAGCAGCCCCCGGACAGGGGGGCATCAGCCCCAGCATTTT.

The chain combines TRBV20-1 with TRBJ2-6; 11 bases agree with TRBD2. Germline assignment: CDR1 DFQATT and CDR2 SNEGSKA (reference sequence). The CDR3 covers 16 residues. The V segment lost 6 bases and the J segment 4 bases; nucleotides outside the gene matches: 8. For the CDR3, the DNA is TGCAGTGCGGTAGCGGGAGGGCCATCAGGGGCCAACGTCCTGACTTTC. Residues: CSAVAGGPSGANVLTF.

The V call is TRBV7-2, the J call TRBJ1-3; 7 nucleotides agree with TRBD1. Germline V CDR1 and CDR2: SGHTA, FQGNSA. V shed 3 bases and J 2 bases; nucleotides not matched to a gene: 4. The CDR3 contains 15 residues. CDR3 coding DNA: TGTGCCAGCAGCTTTAGGGGGCCGGCTGGAAACACCATATATTTT. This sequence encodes CASSFRGPAGNTIYF.